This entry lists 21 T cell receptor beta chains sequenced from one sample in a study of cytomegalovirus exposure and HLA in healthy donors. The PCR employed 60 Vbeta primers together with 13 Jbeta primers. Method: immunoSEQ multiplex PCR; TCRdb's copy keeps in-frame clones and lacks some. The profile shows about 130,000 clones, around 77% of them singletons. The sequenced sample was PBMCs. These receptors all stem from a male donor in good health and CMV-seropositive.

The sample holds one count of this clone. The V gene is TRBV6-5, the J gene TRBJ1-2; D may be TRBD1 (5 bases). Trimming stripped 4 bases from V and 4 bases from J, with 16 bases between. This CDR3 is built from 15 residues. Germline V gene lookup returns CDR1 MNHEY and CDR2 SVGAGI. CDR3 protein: CASSSRQRVGYGYTF. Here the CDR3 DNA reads TGTGCCAGCAGTTCCAGACAGCGAGTAGGCTATGGCTACACCTTC.

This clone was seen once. The CDR3 bases are TGTGCCAGCAGCCAAGGACTAGCGGGAGGGCAAGATACGCAGTATTTT. Translated, it gives CASSQGLAGGQDTQYF. The rearrangement uses TRBV7-9 and TRBJ2-3, with 15 bases matching TRBD2. CDR3 size: 16 residues. Germline lookup yields CDR1 SEHNR and CDR2 FQNEAQ (reference sequence). V shed 5 bases and J 5 bases; nucleotides not matched to a gene: 5. Together with reference TRBV7-9 and TRBJ2-3, the CDR3 gives the full variable domain: DTGVSQNPRHKITKRGQNVTFRCDPISEHNRLYWYRQTLGQGPEFLTYFQNEAQLEKSRLLSDRFSAERPKGSFSTLEIQRTEQGDSAMYLCASSQGLAGGQDTQYFGPGTRLTVL.

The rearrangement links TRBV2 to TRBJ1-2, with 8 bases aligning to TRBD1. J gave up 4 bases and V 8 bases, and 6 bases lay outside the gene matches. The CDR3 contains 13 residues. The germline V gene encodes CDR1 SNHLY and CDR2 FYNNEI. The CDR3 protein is CASSGGDGYGYTF. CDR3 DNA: TGTGCCAGCTCAGGGGGCGATGGCTATGGCTACACCTTC.

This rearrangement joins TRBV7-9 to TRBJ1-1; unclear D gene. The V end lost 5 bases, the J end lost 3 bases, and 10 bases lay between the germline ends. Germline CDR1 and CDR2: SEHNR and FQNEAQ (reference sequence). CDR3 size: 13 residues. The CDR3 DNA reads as TGTGCCAGCAGCCTTCGGGAGGACACTGAAGCTTTCTTT. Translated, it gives CASSLREDTEAFF. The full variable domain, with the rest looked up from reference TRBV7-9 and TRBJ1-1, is DTGVSQNPRHKITKRGQNVTFRCDPISEHNRLYWYRQTLGQGPEFLTYFQNEAQLEKSRLLSDRFSAERPKGSFSTLEIQRTEQGDSAMYLCASSLREDTEAFFGQGTRLTVV.

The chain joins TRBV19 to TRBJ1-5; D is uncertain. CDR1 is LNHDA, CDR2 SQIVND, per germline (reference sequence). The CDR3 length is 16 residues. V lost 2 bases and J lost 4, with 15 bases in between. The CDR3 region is CASSIIIAGGNQPQHF. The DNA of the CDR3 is TGTGCCAGTAGTATAATAATCGCGGGAGGAAATCAGCCCCAGCATTTT.

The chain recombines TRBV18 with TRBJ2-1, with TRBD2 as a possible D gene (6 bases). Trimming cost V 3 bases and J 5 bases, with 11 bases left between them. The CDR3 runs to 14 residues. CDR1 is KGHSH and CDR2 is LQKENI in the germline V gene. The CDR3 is CASSPGGADNEQFF. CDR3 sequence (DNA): TGTGCCAGCTCACCCGGGGGTGCGGACAATGAGCAGTTCTTC.

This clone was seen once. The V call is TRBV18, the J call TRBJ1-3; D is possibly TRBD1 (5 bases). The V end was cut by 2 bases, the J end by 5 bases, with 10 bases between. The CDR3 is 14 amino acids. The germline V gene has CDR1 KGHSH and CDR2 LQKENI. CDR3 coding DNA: TGTGCCAGCTCACCATCAGGGATGAGAAACACCATATATTTT. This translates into CASSPSGMRNTIYF.

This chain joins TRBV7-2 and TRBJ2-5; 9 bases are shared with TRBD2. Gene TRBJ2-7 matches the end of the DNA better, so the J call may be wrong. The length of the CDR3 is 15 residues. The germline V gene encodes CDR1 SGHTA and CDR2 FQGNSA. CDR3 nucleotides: TGTGCCAGCTCCCTCCAAGGGACTAGCTTTCTCGAGCAGTACTTC. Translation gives CASSLQGTSFLEQYF.

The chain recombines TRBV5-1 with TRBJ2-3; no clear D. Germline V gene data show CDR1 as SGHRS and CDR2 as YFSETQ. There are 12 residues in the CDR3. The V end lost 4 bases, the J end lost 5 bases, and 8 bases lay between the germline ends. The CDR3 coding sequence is TGCGCCAGCAGCCAATCGCGAGATACGCAGTATTTT. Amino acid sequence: CASSQSRDTQYF.

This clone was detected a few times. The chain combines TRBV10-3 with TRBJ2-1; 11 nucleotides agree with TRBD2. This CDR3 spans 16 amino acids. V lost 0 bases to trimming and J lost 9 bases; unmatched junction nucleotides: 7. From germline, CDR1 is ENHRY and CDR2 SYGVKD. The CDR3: CAISESITSGSGEQFF. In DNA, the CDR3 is TGTGCCATCAGTGAGTCGATTACTAGCGGGAGCGGTGAGCAGTTCTTC.

The CDR3 region is CAWSRPRQNNQPQHF. In nucleotides, the CDR3 is TGTGCCTGGAGCCGCCCCCGACAGAACAATCAGCCCCAGCATTTT. The rearrangement joins TRBV30 to TRBJ1-5, with a possible D match to TRBD1 (5 bases). This CDR3 region has 15 residues. Germline CDR1 is GTSNPN and CDR2 is SVGIG (reference sequence). Trimming stripped 3 bases from V and 3 bases from J, with 15 bases between.

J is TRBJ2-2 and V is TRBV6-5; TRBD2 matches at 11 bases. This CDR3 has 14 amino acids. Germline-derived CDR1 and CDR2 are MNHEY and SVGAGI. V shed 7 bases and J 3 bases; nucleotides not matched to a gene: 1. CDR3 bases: TGTGCCAGCAAGGGACTAGCGGACACCGGGGAGCTGTTTTTT. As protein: CASKGLADTGELFF.

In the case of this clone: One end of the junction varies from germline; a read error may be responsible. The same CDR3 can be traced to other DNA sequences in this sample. The CDR3 DNA reads as TGCGCCAGCGGAGGACGTAACCGAAACTATGGCTACACCTTC. Translated, it gives CASGGRNRNYGYTF. J is TRBJ1-2 and V is TRBV28, with no clear D. The germline gives CDR1 MDHEN, CDR2 SYDVKM. The CDR3 covers 14 residues.

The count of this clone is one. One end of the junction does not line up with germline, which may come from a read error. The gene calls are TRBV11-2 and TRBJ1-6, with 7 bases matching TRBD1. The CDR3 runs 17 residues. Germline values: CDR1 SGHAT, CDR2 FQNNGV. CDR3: CASSLGLGGSNNSPLHF. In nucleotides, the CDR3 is TGTGCCAGCAGCTTAGGATTAGGGGGCTCCAATAATTCACCCCTCCACTTT.

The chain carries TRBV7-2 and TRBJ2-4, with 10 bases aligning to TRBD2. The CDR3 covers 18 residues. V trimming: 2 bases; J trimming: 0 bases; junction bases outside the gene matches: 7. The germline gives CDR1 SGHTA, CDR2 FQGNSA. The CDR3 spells CASSLRSSGGLAKNIQYF. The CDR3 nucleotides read TGTGCCAGCAGCTTAAGGTCTAGCGGGGGCTTAGCCAAAAACATTCAGTACTTC.

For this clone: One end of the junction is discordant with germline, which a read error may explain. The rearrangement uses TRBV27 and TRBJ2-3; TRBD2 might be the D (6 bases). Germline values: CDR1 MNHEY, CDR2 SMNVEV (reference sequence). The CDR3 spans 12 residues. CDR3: CASKTSRDTQYF. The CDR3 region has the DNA TGTGCCAGCAAAACTAGCAGAGATACGCAGTATTTT.

Written as DNA, the CDR3 is TGTGCCAGCAGGGGGGGTTGGTATGGCTACACCTTC. The encoded protein is CASRGGWYGYTF. The V and J genes are TRBV28 and TRBJ1-2; a possible D gene is TRBD1 (5 bases). Per germline, CDR1 MDHEN and CDR2 SYDVKM. V was pared by 6 bases and J by 5 bases, with 10 bases between. This CDR3 has 12 amino acids.

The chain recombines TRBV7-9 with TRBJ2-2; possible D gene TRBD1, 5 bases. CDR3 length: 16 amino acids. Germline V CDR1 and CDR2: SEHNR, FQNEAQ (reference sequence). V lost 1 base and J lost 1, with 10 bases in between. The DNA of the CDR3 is TGTGCCAGCAGCTTAGAGAGGACACAGAACACCGGGGAGCTGTTTTTT. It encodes CASSLERTQNTGELFF.

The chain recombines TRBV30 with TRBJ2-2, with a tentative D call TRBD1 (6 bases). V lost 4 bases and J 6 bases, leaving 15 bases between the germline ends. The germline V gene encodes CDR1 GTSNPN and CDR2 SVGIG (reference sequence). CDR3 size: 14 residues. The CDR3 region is CAWMGSRGAGELFF. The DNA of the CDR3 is TGTGCCTGGATGGGTAGCAGGGGCGCCGGGGAGCTGTTTTTT.

Here the CDR3 reads CASSEARSGVRTGELFF. In DNA, the CDR3 is TGTGCCAGCAGTGAAGCGCGTTCGGGAGTCCGTACCGGGGAGCTGTTTTTT. This chain links TRBV2 with TRBJ2-2; possible D gene TRBD2, 6 bases. The CDR3 runs to 17 residues. Trimming pared 0 bases from V and 5 bases from J, leaving 16 bases between. CDR1 and CDR2 from the germline V gene are SNHLY and FYNNEI.

The CDR3 reads CARFSGYTF. CDR3 nucleotide sequence: TGTGCCCGGTTTTCTGGCTACACCTTC. V usage is TRBV7-9 and J usage is TRBJ1-2, with D unclear. The germline gives CDR1 SEHNR, CDR2 FQNEAQ (reference sequence). The CDR3 covers 9 residues. Trimming removed 11 bases at V and 7 bases at J, with 8 bases between.